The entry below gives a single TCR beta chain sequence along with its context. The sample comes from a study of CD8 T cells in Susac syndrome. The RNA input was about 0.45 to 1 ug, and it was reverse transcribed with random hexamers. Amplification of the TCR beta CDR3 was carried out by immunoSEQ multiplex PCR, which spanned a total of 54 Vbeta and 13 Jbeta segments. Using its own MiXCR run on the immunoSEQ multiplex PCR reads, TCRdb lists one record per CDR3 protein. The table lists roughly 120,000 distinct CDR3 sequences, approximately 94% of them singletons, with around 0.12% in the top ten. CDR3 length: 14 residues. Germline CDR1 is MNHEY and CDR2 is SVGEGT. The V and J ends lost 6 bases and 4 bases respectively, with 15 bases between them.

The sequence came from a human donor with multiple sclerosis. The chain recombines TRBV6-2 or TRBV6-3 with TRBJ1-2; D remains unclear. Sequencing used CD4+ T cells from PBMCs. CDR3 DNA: TGTGCCAGCAGCTTGGACTCAAGGGTCTATGGCTACACCTTC. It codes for CASSLDSRVYGYTF.